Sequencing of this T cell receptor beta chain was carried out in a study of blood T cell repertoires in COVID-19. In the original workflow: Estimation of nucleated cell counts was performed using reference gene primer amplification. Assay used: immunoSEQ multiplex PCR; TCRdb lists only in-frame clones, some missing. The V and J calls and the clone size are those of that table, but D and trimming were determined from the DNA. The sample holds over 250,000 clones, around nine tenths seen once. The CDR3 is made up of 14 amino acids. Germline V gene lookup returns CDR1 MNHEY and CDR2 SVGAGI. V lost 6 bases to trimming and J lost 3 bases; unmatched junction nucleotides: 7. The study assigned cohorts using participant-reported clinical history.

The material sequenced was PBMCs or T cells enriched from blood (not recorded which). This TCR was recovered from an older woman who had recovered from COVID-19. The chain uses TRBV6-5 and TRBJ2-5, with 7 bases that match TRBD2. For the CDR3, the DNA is TGTGCCAGCAGACTAGCGTACCGTAAAGAGACCCAGTACTTC. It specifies CASRLAYRKETQYF.